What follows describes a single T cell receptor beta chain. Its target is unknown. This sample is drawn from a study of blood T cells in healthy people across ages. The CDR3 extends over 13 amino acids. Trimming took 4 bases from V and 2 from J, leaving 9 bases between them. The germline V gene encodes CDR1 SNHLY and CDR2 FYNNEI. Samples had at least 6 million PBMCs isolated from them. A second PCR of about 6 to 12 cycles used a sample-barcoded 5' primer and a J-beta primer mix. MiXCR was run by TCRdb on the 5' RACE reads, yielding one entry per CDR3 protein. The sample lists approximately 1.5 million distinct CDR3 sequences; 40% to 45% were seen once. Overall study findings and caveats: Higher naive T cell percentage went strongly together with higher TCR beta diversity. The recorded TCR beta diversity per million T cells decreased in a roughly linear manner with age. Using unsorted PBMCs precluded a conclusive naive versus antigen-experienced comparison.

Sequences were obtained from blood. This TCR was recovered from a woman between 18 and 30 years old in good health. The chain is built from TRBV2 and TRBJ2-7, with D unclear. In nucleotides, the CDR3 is TGTGCCAGCAGTGGTCTAACGGCCTACGAGCAGTACTTC. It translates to CASSGLTAYEQYF. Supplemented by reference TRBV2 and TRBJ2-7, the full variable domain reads EPEVTQTPSHQVTQMGQEVILRCVPISNHLYFYWYRQILGQKVEFLVSFYNNEISEKSEIFDDQFSVERPDGSNFTLKIRSTKLEDSAMYFCASSGLTAYEQYFGPGTRLTVT.